This T cell receptor (beta chain) was identified in a study of cytomegalovirus exposure and HLA in healthy donors. Points from the study as a whole: The study designated about 160 TCR beta chains cytomegalovirus-associated. CMV antigen specificity of a few CMV-associated chains was confirmed in vitro.

These donors were members of the roughly 110-subject validation cohort, a group separate from the roughly 670-subject first cohort. Some clones are missing from TCRdb's copy, which holds only in-frame ones; the method was immunoSEQ multiplex PCR. The repertoire holds 250,000 to 400,000 clones, with approximately 86% as singletons. As regards this clone: Its cognate antigen is unknown.

Material for sequencing was PBMCs. The receptor comes from a man younger than 40 in good health and CMV-seronegative.

The DNA of the CDR3 is TGTGCCAGCAGCTTAGGACTCACAGGGACCGGGGAGCTGTTTTTT. Its translation: CASSLGLTGTGELFF. J is TRBJ2-2 and V is TRBV11-3, with TRBD1 as a possible D gene (6 bases). V lost 1 base to trimming and J lost 5 bases, with 11 bases between them. Germline V gene data show CDR1 as SGHNT and CDR2 as YENEEA. The CDR3 spans 15 residues. Combining the CDR3 with reference TRBV11-3 and TRBJ2-2 gives the whole variable domain EAGVVQSPRYKIIEKKQPVAFWCNPISGHNTLYWYLQNLGQGPELLIRYENEEAVDDSQLPKDRFSAERLKGVDSTLKIQPAELGDSAVYLCASSLGLTGTGELFFGEGSRLTVL.